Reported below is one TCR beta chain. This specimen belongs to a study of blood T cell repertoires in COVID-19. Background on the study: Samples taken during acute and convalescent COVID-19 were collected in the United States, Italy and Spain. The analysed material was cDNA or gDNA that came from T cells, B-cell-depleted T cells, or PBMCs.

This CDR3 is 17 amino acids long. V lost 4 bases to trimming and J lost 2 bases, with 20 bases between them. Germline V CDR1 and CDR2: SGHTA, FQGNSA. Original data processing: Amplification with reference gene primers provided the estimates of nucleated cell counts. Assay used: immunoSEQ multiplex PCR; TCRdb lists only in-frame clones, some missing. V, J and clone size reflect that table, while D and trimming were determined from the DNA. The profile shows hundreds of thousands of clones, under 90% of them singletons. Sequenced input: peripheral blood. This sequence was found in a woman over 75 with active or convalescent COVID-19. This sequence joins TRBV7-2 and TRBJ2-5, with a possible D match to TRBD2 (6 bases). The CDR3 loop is CASSSWRWSGSQETQYF. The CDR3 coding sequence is TGTGCCAGCAGCTCCTGGCGGTGGAGCGGGTCTCAAGAGACCCAGTACTTC.